This is a list of T cell receptor beta chains from one sample in a study of neurological immune-mediated disorders. From the 5' RACE reads, TCRdb called clonotypes with MiXCR, one entry per CDR3 protein. Found here are some 120,000 distinct CDR3 sequences, around 3% of them singletons; the top ten hold 1% to 1.5%. Specimen: PBMCs. The origin of the receptors is a woman aged 25 to 45 with multiple sclerosis. Both conserved end residues are part of each CDR3. D genes are given only for firm matches. The size of a clone is reported for some rows only, either as once, few or many, or as a class for expanded clones.

V gene,J gene,CDR3 length,clone size,D gene,CDR3 protein,CDR3 DNA
TRBV7-8,TRBJ1-3,14,many,NA,CASSPEVGFNTIYF,TGTGCCAGCAGCCCCGAGGTGGGGTTCAACACCATATATTTT
TRBV20-1,TRBJ2-7,12,many,NA,CSARQPPGEQYF,TGCAGTGCTAGACAGCCTCCGGGCGAGCAGTACTTC
TRBV11-2,TRBJ1-6,14,many,TRBD1,CASSSGQGVSPLHF,TGTGCCAGCAGTTCAGGACAGGGGGTATCACCCCTCCACTTT
TRBV12-3/TRBV12-4,TRBJ2-7,15,many,NA,CASSLQARALDEQYF,TGTGCCAGCAGTTTACAAGCCCGGGCTCTAGACGAGCAGTACTTC
TRBV11-2,TRBJ2-7,13,NA,NA,CASSFGENYEQYF,TGTGCCAGCAGCTTTGGGGAAAATTACGAGCAGTACTTC
TRBV7-2,TRBJ2-3,17,many,NA,CASRPPGPGLPTDTQYF,TGTGCCAGCAGACCACCGGGCCCGGGACTCCCCACAGATACGCAGTATTTT
TRBV30,TRBJ2-1,10,many,TRBD2,CAASERDTFF,TGTGCCGCCTCAGAGCGGGATACGTTCTTC
TRBV12-3/TRBV12-4,TRBJ2-3,15,many,TRBD2,CASRRLSGGTDTQYF,TGTGCCAGCAGGAGGCTTAGCGGGGGAACAGATACGCAGTATTTT
TRBV14,TRBJ2-7,16,many,TRBD1,CASSLLTGVGPYEQYF,TGTGCCAGCAGCCTTTTAACAGGGGTCGGACCTTACGAGCAGTACTTC
TRBV20-1,TRBJ2-3,12,many,NA,CSARRKGDTQYF,TGCAGTGCTAGGCGAAAGGGAGATACGCAGTATTTT
TRBV5-5,TRBJ2-5,12,many,NA,CASSLILETQYF,TGTGCCAGCAGCTTGATTTTGGAGACCCAGTACTTC
TRBV9,TRBJ2-5,14,many,NA,CASSVGMVQETQYF,TGTGCCAGCAGCGTAGGAATGGTCCAAGAGACCCAGTACTTC
TRBV7-9,TRBJ2-2,16,many,NA,CASSSSGGPDTGELFF,TGTGCCAGCAGCTCCTCCGGCGGACCGGACACCGGGGAGCTGTTTTTT
TRBV20-1,TRBJ1-1,11,many,NA,CSARLLTEAFF,TGCAGTGCTAGGCTTCTGACTGAAGCTTTCTTT
TRBV5-1,TRBJ1-1,14,many,TRBD1,CASRRGQGNTEAFF,TGCGCCAGCCGTCGGGGACAGGGGAACACTGAAGCTTTCTTT
TRBV10-3,TRBJ2-3,13,many,TRBD1,CAGRQGVSDTQYF,TGTGCCGGTCGACAGGGCGTATCGGATACGCAGTATTTT
TRBV5-1,TRBJ2-5,13,many,NA,CASSLRVQETQYF,TGCGCCAGCAGCTTACGAGTCCAAGAGACCCAGTACTTC
TRBV6-4,TRBJ2-1,17,many,TRBD2,CASSDLSGTSGRIKQFF,TGTGCCAGCAGTGACTTGAGTGGTACTAGCGGGAGAATAAAGCAGTTCTTC
TRBV18,TRBJ2-3,15,many,NA,CASSPGQPSTDTQYF,TGTGCCAGCTCACCTGGACAGCCCAGCACAGATACGCAGTATTTT
TRBV6-2/TRBV6-3,TRBJ2-3,14,many,NA,CASSYLADTDTQYF,TGTGCCAGCAGTTACCTCGCCGACACAGATACGCAGTATTTT
TRBV6-2/TRBV6-3,TRBJ2-7,13,many,TRBD2,CATRLAELYEQYF,TGTGCCACCAGACTAGCGGAACTTTACGAGCAGTACTTC
TRBV5-1,TRBJ1-1,13,many,NA,CASSEIRNTEAFF,TGCGCCAGCAGCGAAATCAGGAACACTGAAGCTTTCTTT
TRBV25-1,TRBJ2-5,14,many,NA,CASSERLLGETQYF,TGTGCCAGCAGTGAACGGCTGTTAGGGGAGACCCAGTACTTC
TRBV10-2,TRBJ2-1,14,many,NA,CASSDRGFNNEQFF,TGCGCCAGCAGTGATCGGGGATTCAACAATGAGCAGTTCTTC
TRBV7-9,TRBJ1-5,14,many,NA,CASRSGRGNKTQNF,TGTGCCAGCAGGTCAGGGAGGGGAAATAAGACCCAGAATTTT
TRBV20-1,TRBJ1-2,17,many,TRBD1,CSARDPDRGPSNYGYTF,TGCAGTGCTAGAGATCCGGACAGGGGCCCTTCTAACTATGGCTACACCTTC
TRBV9,TRBJ2-1,16,many,NA,CASSVSGRGPQDEQFF,TGTGCCAGCAGCGTATCCGGGAGAGGCCCACAAGATGAGCAGTTCTTC
TRBV3-1,TRBJ2-5,18,many,NA,CATSRGKAVWAGQETQYF,TGTGCCACCTCGAGGGGCAAAGCGGTATGGGCTGGACAAGAGACCCAGTACTTC
TRBV7-8,TRBJ2-7,15,many,TRBD1,CASSPTDRGSWEQYF,TGTGCCAGCAGCCCGACGGACAGGGGATCGTGGGAGCAGTACTTC
TRBV5-5,TRBJ2-2,15,many,NA,CASSLSFRGTGELFF,TGTGCCAGCAGCTTAAGTTTTAGGGGTACCGGGGAGCTGTTTTTT
TRBV5-1,TRBJ2-7,15,few,NA,CASSLAPDSSYEQYF,TGCGCCAGCAGCTTGGCCCCGGATTCAAGTTACGAGCAGTACTTC
TRBV5-5,TRBJ2-2,15,many,NA,CASSFGGKNTGELFF,TGTGCCAGCAGCTTCGGGGGAAAGAACACCGGGGAGCTGTTTTTT
TRBV5-1,TRBJ1-1,15,many,NA,CASSGGAIMNTEAFF,TGCGCCAGCAGTGGGGGAGCCATTATGAACACTGAAGCTTTCTTT
TRBV3-1,TRBJ1-1,14,many,TRBD1,CASTKGTVNTEAFF,TGTGCCAGCACCAAAGGGACAGTGAACACTGAAGCTTTCTTT
TRBV19,TRBJ2-3,13,many,NA,CASSGVATDTQYF,TGTGCCAGTAGTGGGGTAGCCACAGATACGCAGTATTTT
TRBV5-1,TRBJ2-2,15,many,NA,CASSLVSGNTGELFF,TGCGCCAGCAGCTTGGTCTCTGGCAACACCGGGGAGCTGTTTTTT
TRBV11-2,TRBJ2-1,15,many,TRBD2,CASSLGLGKVNEQFF,TGTGCCAGCAGCCTCGGACTAGGGAAGGTGAATGAGCAGTTCTTC
TRBV6-5,TRBJ2-7,15,many,NA,CASSYSRDPSYEQYF,TGTGCCAGCAGTTACTCAAGGGATCCATCCTACGAGCAGTACTTC
TRBV4-3,TRBJ2-7,15,many,TRBD1,CASSQEWDRAYEQYF,TGCGCCAGCAGCCAAGAGTGGGACAGAGCCTACGAGCAGTACTTC
TRBV5-1,TRBJ1-2,14,many,NA,CASSPEGSLFGYTF,TGCGCCAGCAGCCCTGAGGGAAGTCTCTTTGGCTACACCTTC
TRBV29-1,TRBJ2-3,10,many,NA,CSAGTDTQYF,TGCAGCGCGGGGACAGATACGCAGTATTTT
TRBV5-6,TRBJ1-4,15,many,NA,CASSFGRTRKEKLFF,TGTGCCAGCAGCTTCGGAAGGACCCGAAAGGAAAAACTGTTTTTT
TRBV20-1,TRBJ1-2,15,many,TRBD1,CSAREEGAPYYGYTF,TGCAGTGCTAGAGAAGAGGGGGCCCCCTACTATGGCTACACCTTC
TRBV5-1,TRBJ2-3,13,many,TRBD2,CASQDGRYDTQYF,TGCGCCAGCCAAGACGGGAGGTACGATACGCAGTATTTT
TRBV7-2,TRBJ2-1,13,many,TRBD2,CASRGLAGGEQFF,TGTGCCAGCAGAGGGCTAGCGGGAGGTGAGCAGTTCTTC
TRBV7-9,TRBJ2-2,15,NA,TRBD1,CASSGTGVFPGELFF,TGTGCCAGCAGCGGGACAGGGGTTTTTCCCGGGGAGCTGTTTTTT
TRBV5-1,TRBJ2-7,12,few,NA,CASSLERAEQYF,TGCGCCAGCAGCTTGGAACGGGCGGAGCAGTACTTC
TRBV7-9,TRBJ2-1,18,few,TRBD2,CASRQAPNSGRAGNEQFF,TGTGCCAGCAGGCAAGCACCGAATAGCGGGAGGGCCGGGAATGAGCAGTTCTTC
TRBV29-1,TRBJ2-5,12,few,NA,CSVSGTEETQYF,TGCAGCGTTTCCGGGACTGAAGAGACCCAGTACTTC
TRBV7-8,TRBJ2-1,16,many,NA,CASSSAIADDYNEQFF,TGTGCCAGCAGCTCCGCGATCGCGGACGACTACAATGAGCAGTTCTTC
TRBV7-6,TRBJ2-1,14,many,NA,CASSPGSSYNEQFF,TGTGCCAGCAGTCCGGGGAGCTCCTACAATGAGCAGTTCTTC
TRBV6-2/TRBV6-3,TRBJ2-2,17,many,NA,CASSYSPGTANTGELFF,TGTGCCAGCAGTTACTCCCCCGGGACGGCGAACACCGGGGAGCTGTTTTTT
TRBV5-1,TRBJ2-5,15,many,TRBD2,CASSLGPAGVETQYF,TGCGCCAGCAGCTTGGGGCCAGCGGGAGTGGAGACCCAGTACTTC